This TCR beta chain is from a study of identical twins. Comments on this clonotype: Its matching antigen is unknown.

Trimming shortened V by 6 bases and J by 5 bases, and 22 bases separated the two germline ends. The length of the CDR3 is 16 residues. Germline V gene sequence: CDR1 MDHEN, CDR2 SYDVKM. TCRdb re-derived calls from the 5' RACE reads in MiXCR, one entry per CDR3 protein. In the table there are roughly 470,000 distinct CDR3 sequences, 14% of which are singletons. Study-wide results and limits: A cross-sectional statistical analysis, not follow-up of the same donors, supported the conclusions. Sequences that were out-of-frame, alpha and twin-shared displayed an excess of low generation probability.

The data also belong to a second study, concerning yellow fever vaccine responses in identical twins. That source notes: Reported findings indicate that twins' vaccine T cell responses seemed partially convergent, partially personalized.

The chain couples TRBV28 to TRBJ2-5, with D perhaps being TRBD1 or TRBD2 (5 bases each). The sequence derives from a woman between 18 and 30 years old in good health. The sample consisted of CD4+ T cells sorted from blood. In DNA form, the CDR3 reads TGTGCCAGCAGCCGATCCGGGACCTCACCCACGGAGACCCAGTACTTC. Its protein is CASSRSGTSPTETQYF.